A single TCR beta chain is shown here with its context. No antigen is known for it. This entry comes from a study of cytomegalovirus exposure and HLA in healthy donors. Background on the study: HLA-typed donors were the source of approximately 80 million unique TCRs held in an early data release. Of 300 to 500 genotyped donors, roughly 81% grouped in the Caucasian-associated ancestry cluster. Whole-study findings and limits: Published work reported that the classifier diagnosed cytomegalovirus status with high specificity and sensitivity. Some TCR beta chains (roughly 160 of them) were listed as cytomegalovirus-associated.

V was clipped by 3 bases and J by 3 bases, with 11 bases between them. CDR1 and CDR2 (germline): GTSNPN, SVGIG (reference sequence). CDR3 length equals 13 residues. 60 Vbeta and 13 Jbeta primers were used in PCR. Generated by immunoSEQ multiplex PCR, the TCRdb table keeps only in-frame clones and is missing some. The sample consists of more than 95,000 clones, around 72% of them appearing once. The rearrangement links TRBV30 to TRBJ1-1, with D tentatively TRBD1 (6 bases). This TCR was sampled from a man under 40 in good health and CMV-seronegative. Material for sequencing was PBMCs. The CDR3 DNA is TGTGCCTGGAGATTTCACAGGGACACTGAAGCTTTCTTT. Its translation: CAWRFHRDTEAFF.